The 2 T cell receptor beta chains in this list originate from one sample, sequenced in a study of T-cell reconstitution after alpha-beta-depleted transplantation in children. Unique molecular identifiers were used in preparing the TCRbeta library. In TCRdb, the PCR reads were re-called with MiXCR into one record per CDR3 protein. The sample lists about 610,000 distinct CDR3 sequences, approximately 10% occurring once. The sequenced sample was PBMCs from the stem cell graft donor, obtained from the stem cell graft. These receptors were obtained from a human donor who donated a stem cell graft to a child with acute myeloid leukemia.

This clonotype was picked up a small number of times. CDR3 sequence: CASSSIPASAGVMYF. The DNA for the CDR3 is TGTGCCAGCAGTTCCATCCCCGCGTCGGCGGGAGTGATGTACTTC. The V gene is TRBV6-5, the J gene TRBJ2-7, with 7 nucleotides matching TRBD2. Germline V gene lookup returns CDR1 MNHEY and CDR2 SVGAGI. The CDR3 is 15 residues long. After removal of 4 bases from V and 12 bases from J, the junction contained 18 bases not matched to a gene.

This clonotype came up many times. The rearrangement links TRBV29-1 to TRBJ2-7, with TRBD2 as a possible D gene (6 bases). The V gene lost 5 bases and the J gene lost 2 bases, with 10 bases spanning the gap. The germline V gene encodes CDR1 SQVTM and CDR2 ANQGSEA. The CDR3 loop spans 12 amino acids. The CDR3 spells CSVLAGTYEQYF. The DNA for the CDR3 is TGCAGCGTTCTCGCGGGAACCTACGAGCAGTACTTC.